This passage covers 4 T cell receptor beta chains from one sample sequenced in a study of OX40 agonist ivuxolimab in advanced cancers. Sequenced by immunoSEQ multiplex PCR; TCRdb stores in-frame clones only, minus some. The repertoire holds about 73,000 clones, with roughly 90% as singletons. This specimen was CD4+ or CD8+ T cells sorted from blood, taken in a trial of the OX40 agonist ivuxolimab. The receptor set was obtained from an adult with an advanced solid tumor such as melanoma, head and neck, liver or kidney cancer.

This sequence joins TRBV21-1 and TRBJ2-3; whether TRBD2, the table's D call, matches the DNA was not checked. TRBV21-1 is flagged as a pseudogene. The length of the CDR3 is 17 residues. This CDR3 is CASSTLLGSGTHDTQYF. CDR3 nucleotides: TGTGCCAGCAGCACCCTGTTGGGTAGCGGGACGCATGATACGCAGTATTTT.

The V gene is TRBV7-2, the J gene TRBJ1-1; no reliable D call. V lost 2 bases to trimming and J lost 0 bases, with 7 bases between them. The CDR3 length is 14 residues. In germline, CDR1 is SGHTA, CDR2 FQGNSA. This chain's CDR3 is CASSLLVMNTEAFF. Here the CDR3 DNA reads TGTGCCAGCAGCTTACTCGTAATGAACACTGAAGCTTTCTTT.

The gene calls are TRBV6-6 and TRBJ1-2, with D hard to call. CDR3 length: 11 residues. CDR1 is MNHNY and CDR2 is SVGAGI in the germline V gene (reference sequence). The chain's CDR3 is CATKAVSGYTF. DNA of the CDR3: TGTGCAACCAAGGCAGTCTCTGGCTACACCTTC.

This chain connects TRBV5-5 to TRBJ2-5; the D gene is possibly TRBD1 (6 bases). The CDR3 sequence is 13 residues long. Between the trimmed V and J ends, which lost 1 base and 5 bases, there was a span of 9 bases. Germline V gene lookup returns CDR1 SGHKS and CDR2 YYEKEE (reference sequence). In DNA, the CDR3 is TGTGCCAGCAGCTTGAAGGGGGACGAGACCCAGTACTTC. Residues: CASSLKGDETQYF. Using reference TRBV5-5 and TRBJ2-5 for the parts outside the CDR3, the full variable domain is DAGVTQSPTHLIKTRGQQVTLRCSPISGHKSVSWYQQVLGQGPQFIFQYYEKEERGRGNFPDRFSARQFPNYSSELNVNALLLGDSALYLCASSLKGDETQYFGPGTRLLVL.